What follows describes a single TCR beta chain. Its antigen is not yet known. No clone much larger than this one lies a single base away; base qualities are absent. This specimen's treatment or condition label, per the study, means: 15 to 20 received Ad26.COV2.S at low or high dose, single or two shots; roughly 5 received placebo; per-sample allocation not given. For vaccine and placebo recipients, the sequenced repertoires came from samples collected on day 63 after the first injection. Between 29 July and 7 August 2020, Cohort 1b enrolled 25 adults aged 18-55 years at one site in Boston, USA. Ad26.COV2.S consisted of a replication-incompetent adenovirus type 26 vector by which a prefusion-stabilized SARS-CoV-2 spike protein from the original Wuhan strain was expressed. Trimming removed 4 bases from V and 6 bases from J; the gene matches leave 10 bases unexplained. Spanning cysteine to phenylalanine, the CDR3 consists of 15 amino acids. The kept DNA is CDR3 alone, 45 bases in frame from the first base. As encoded in the germline V gene (reference sequence), CDR1 is LGHDT while CDR2 is YNNKEL.

The immunoSEQ Assay was the method used to sequence TCRbeta CDR3 regions. After extraction, genomic DNA underwent amplification by bias-controlled multiplex PCR, followed by high-throughput sequencing. In the original analysis: To quantify the absolute abundance of each unique TCRbeta CDR3 region, sequences were collapsed and filtered. T cell fraction was estimated by normalizing TCRbeta template counts to usable DNA, which was measured by amplifying reference genes present in all nucleated cells. Repertoire TCRs were annotated as SARS-CoV-2-specific when V gene, CDR3 amino acid sequence and J gene were exactly matched to a known reactive TCR set. MIRA supplied the reference SARS-CoV-2 TCR set, which was filtered for enrichment in COVID-19-positive ImmuneCODE repertoires so that public or cross-reactive TCRs were removed. Using the MIRA antigens, annotated TCRs were further analysed by specific ORF or by position within an ORF. Depth was the summed frequency of annotated unique rearrangements, while breadth was defined as annotated unique rearrangements over total unique productive rearrangements. TCR breadth was compared between groups using two-sided Wilcoxon rank-sum tests. The clones in this table, taken by TCRdb from immuneACCESS, are in-frame only. Not every clone is retained; where verified, under half of the shortfall comes from an unresolved V gene, and the cause of the rest is unknown. The V and J calls and the clone size are those of that table, but D and trimming were determined from the DNA. Counted in this sample were roughly 270,000 clones; 87% of them appeared once. Jointly, the top ten make up around 3% of the sample.

This sample is drawn from a study of Ad26.COV2.S vaccination and SARS-CoV-2 variants (dated by TCRdb to the early 2020s). With regard to the full study: Vaccine-arm donors came from COV1001, a multicentre, randomized, double-blind, placebo-controlled phase I-IIa trial of Ad26.COV2.S in healthy adults. Ad26.COV2.S was administered intramuscularly at a dose of 5x10^10 or 1x10^11 viral particles, either as one shot or as two shots given 56 days apart. The specificity and breadth of SARS-CoV-2-reactive T cell receptors after Ad26.COV2.S vaccination were assessed by TCRbeta repertoire sequencing. The TCR-sequenced set comprised about 32 samples: approximately 20 Ad26.COV2.S vaccine recipients, 5 placebo recipients and 8 SARS-CoV-2 convalescent individuals. Trial participants were randomized into five groups of five: low-dose or high-dose Ad26.COV2.S given once or twice, or placebo on both occasions. Throughout the experiments and outcome assessment, investigators stayed blinded to trial group allocation. Study-wide conclusions, independent of this receptor: It was noted by the authors that total T cell responses may have been underestimated by the TCR breadth and depth analyses. Vaccine and placebo recipients had comparable non-spike TCR breadth, which fits with the vaccine containing only spike. After vaccination, substantial breadth of spike-specific CD8+ and CD4+ T cell responses was reported. The study was not powered to compare responses between vaccine doses or regimens. Ad26.COV2.S recipients had higher spike-specific TCR breadth than placebo recipients (P = 0.0014).

The chain employs TRBV3-1 (or the pseudogene TRBV3-2) and TRBJ2-7; a stretch of 9 junction bases matches TRBD1. This TCR was recovered from a person aged 18-65 years who received the Ad26.COV2.S COVID-19 vaccine or a placebo. The sample in question was peripheral blood, obtained in a trial of Ad26.COV2.S vaccine versus placebo. The sequenced DNA: TGTGCCAGCAGCCGAGAGGGGACAGGGTTAATCGAGCAGTACTTC. It encodes CASSREGTGLIEQYF.